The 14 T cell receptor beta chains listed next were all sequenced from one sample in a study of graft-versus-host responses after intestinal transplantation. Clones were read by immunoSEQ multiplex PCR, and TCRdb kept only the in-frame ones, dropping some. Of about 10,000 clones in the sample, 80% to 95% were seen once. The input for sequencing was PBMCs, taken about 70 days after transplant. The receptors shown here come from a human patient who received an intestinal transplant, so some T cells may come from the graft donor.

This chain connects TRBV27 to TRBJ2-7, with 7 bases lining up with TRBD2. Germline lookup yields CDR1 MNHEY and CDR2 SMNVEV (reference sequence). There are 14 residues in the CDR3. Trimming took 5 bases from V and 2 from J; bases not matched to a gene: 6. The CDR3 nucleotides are TGTGCCAGCAGTGTAAGCGGGACGCCCTACGAGCAGTACTTC. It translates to CASSVSGTPYEQYF.

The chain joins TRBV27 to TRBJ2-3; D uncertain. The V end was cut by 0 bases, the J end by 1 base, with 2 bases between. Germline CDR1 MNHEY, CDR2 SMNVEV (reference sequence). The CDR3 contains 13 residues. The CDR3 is CASSLSGTDTQYF. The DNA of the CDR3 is TGTGCCAGCAGTTTATCGGGCACAGATACGCAGTATTTT.

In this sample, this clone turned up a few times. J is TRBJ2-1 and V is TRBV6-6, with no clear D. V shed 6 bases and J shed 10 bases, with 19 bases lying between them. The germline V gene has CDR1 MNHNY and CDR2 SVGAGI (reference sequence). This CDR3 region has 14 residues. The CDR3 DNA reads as TGTGCCAGCAGCCAAACAATGGGGTGGGCGGAGCAGTTCTTC. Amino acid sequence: CASSQTMGWAEQFF.

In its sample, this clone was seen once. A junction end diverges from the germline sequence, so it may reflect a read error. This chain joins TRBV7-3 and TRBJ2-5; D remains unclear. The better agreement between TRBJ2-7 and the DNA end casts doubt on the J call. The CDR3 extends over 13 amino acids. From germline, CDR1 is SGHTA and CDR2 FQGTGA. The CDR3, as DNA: TGTGCCAGCAGCATAACAAGCTCCTACGAGCAGTACTTC. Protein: CASSITSSYEQYF.

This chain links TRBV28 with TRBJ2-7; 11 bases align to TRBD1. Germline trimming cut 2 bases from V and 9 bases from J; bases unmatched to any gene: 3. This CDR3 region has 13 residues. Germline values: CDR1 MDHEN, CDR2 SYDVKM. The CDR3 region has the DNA TGTGCCAGCAGTTTAAGGGGGACAGGGGGGCAGTACTTC. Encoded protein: CASSLRGTGGQYF.

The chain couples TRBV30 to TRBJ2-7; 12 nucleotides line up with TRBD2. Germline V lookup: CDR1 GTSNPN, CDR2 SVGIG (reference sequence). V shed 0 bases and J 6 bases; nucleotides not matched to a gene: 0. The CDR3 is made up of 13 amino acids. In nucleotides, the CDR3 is TGTGCCTGGAGTGTACTAGCGGGAGGCGAGCAGTACTTC. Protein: CAWSVLAGGEQYF. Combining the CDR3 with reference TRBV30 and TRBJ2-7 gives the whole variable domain SQTIHQWPATLVQPVGSPLSLECTVEGTSNPNLYWYRQAAGRGLQLLFYSVGIGQISSEVPQNLSASRPQDRQFILSSKKLLLSDSGFYLCAWSVLAGGEQYFGPGTRLTVT.

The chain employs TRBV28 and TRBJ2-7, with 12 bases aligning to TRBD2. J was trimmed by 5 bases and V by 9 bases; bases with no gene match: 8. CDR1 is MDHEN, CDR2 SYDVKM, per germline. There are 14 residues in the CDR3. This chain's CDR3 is CASSSGRAVNEQYF. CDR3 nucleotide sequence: TGTGCCAGTTCTAGCGGGAGGGCCGTAAACGAGCAGTACTTC.

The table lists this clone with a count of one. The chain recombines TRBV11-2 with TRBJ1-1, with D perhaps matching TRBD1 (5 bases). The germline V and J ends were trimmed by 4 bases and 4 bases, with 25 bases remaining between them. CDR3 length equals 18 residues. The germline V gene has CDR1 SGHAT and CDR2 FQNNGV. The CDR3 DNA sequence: TGTGCCAGCAGCTCATATATCCAGAGGCAGGGCGAAGGCACTGAAGCTTTCTTT. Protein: CASSSYIQRQGEGTEAFF.

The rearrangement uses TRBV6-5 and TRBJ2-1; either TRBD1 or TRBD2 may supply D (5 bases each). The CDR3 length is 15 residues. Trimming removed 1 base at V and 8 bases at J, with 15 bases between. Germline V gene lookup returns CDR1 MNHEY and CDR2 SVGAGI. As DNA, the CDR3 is TGTGCCAGCAGTTACTTTGCGGGTGCCAGGGATGAGCAGTTCTTC. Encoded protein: CASSYFAGARDEQFF.

CDR3 residues: CASSLERGPSYTEAFF. CDR3 bases: TGCGCCAGCAGCTTGGAGCGGGGGCCTTCATACACTGAAGCTTTCTTT. The chain employs TRBV5-1 and TRBJ1-1, with a tentative D call TRBD1 (6 bases). Germline V gene sequence: CDR1 SGHRS, CDR2 YFSETQ. Trimming left V 0 bases short and J 3 bases short, with 15 bases between. This CDR3 is built from 16 residues.

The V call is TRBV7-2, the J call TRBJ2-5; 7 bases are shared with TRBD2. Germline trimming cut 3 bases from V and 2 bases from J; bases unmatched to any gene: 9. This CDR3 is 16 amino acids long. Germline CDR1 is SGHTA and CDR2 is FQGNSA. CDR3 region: CASSFQRDYPQETQYF. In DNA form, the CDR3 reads TGTGCCAGCAGCTTTCAACGGGACTACCCTCAAGAGACCCAGTACTTC.

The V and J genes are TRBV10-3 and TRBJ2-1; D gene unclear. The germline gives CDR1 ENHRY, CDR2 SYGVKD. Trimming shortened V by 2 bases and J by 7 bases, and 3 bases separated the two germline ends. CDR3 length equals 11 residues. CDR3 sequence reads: CAISEENEQFF. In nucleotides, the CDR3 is TGTGCCATCAGTGAGGAAAATGAGCAGTTCTTC.

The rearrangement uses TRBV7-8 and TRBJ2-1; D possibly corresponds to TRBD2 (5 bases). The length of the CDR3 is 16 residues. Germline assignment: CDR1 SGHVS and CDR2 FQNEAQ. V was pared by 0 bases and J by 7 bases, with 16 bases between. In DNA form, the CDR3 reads TGTGCCAGCAGCTTAGCGGTATTAGCGAGATTAAATGAGCAGTTCTTC. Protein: CASSLAVLARLNEQFF. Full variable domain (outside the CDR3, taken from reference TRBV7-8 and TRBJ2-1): GAGVSQSPRYKVAKRGQDVALRCDPISGHVSLFWYQQALGQGPEFLTYFQNEAQLDKSGLPSDRFFAERPEGSVSTLKIQRTQQEDSAVYLCASSLAVLARLNEQFFGPGTRLTVL.

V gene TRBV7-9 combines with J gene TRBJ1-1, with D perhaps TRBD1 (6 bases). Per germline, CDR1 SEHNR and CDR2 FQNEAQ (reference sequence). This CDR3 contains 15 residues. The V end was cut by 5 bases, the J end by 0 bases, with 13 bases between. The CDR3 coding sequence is TGTGCCAGCAGCCCGACACAGGGTTTGAACACTGAAGCTTTCTTT. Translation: CASSPTQGLNTEAFF.